A single T cell receptor (beta chain) is shown here with its context. The germline V gene encodes CDR1 LNHDA and CDR2 SQIVND (reference sequence). This CDR3 has 14 amino acids. V lost 5 bases, J lost 2 bases, and 13 bases lay in between. This sample was taken from a study of shared clonotypes between healthy human individuals. CD45RO-negative, CCR7-selected cells formed the naive CD8 fraction, which excluded terminally differentiated effector memory CD45RA+ cells. Running of the assay took place at deep level. Clones were sequenced by immunoSEQ multiplex PCR, and TCRdb holds only the in-frame ones, with some missing. The sample has about 550,000 clones; around 95% are singletons.

The receptor comes from a woman aged 25 to 39 in good health. The sample was naive CD8+ T cells sorted from blood. The chain joins TRBV19 to TRBJ2-7; D tentatively fits TRBD1 or TRBD2 (6 bases each). CDR3 bases: TGTGCCAGTAGTCCGAGGGGGGCTACCTACGAGCAGTACTTC. Encoded protein: CASSPRGATYEQYF. Drawing the rest from reference TRBV19 and TRBJ2-7, the complete variable domain is DGGITQSPKYLFRKEGQNVTLSCEQNLNHDAMYWYRQDPGQGLRLIYYSQIVNDFQKGDIAEGYSVSREKKESFPLTVTSAQKNPTAFYLCASSPRGATYEQYFGPGTRLTVT.